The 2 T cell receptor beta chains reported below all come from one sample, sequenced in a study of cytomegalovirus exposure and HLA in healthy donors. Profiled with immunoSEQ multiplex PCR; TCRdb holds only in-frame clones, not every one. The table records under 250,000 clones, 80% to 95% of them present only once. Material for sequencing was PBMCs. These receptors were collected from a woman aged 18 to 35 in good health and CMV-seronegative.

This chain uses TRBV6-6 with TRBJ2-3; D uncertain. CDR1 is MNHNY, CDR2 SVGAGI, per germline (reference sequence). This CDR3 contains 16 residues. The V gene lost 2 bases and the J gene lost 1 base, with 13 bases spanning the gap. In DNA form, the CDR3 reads TGTGCCAGCAGTTACGGTTGGGCTCAAGGCACAGATACGCAGTATTTT. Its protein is CASSYGWAQGTDTQYF.

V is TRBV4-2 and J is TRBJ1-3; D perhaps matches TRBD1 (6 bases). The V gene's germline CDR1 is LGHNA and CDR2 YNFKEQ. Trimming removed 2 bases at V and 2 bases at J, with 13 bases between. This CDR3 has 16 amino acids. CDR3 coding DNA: TGTGCCAGCAGCCAACCGGGACAAGTAGCTGGAAACACCATATATTTT. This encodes CASSQPGQVAGNTIYF.